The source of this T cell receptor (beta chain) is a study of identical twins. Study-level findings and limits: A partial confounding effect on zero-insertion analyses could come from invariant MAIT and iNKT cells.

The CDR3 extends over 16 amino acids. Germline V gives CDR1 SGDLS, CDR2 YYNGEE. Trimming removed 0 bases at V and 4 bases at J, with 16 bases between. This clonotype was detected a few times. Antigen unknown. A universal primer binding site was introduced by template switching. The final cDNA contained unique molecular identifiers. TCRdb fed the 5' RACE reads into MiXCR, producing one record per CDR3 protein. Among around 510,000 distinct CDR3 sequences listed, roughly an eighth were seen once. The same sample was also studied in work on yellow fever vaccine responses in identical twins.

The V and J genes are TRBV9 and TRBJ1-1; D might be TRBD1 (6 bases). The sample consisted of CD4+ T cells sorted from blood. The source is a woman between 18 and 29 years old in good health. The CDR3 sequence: CASSVAMGARVTEAFF. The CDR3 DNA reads TGTGCCAGCAGCGTAGCTATGGGGGCCAGGGTCACTGAAGCTTTCTTT.